A selection of T cell receptor beta chains follows, all from one sample in a study of metastatic and nonmetastatic thyroid tumors. MiXCR was used by TCRdb to re-call the PCR reads. Altogether about 35,000 clones are present, 25% to 30% being singletons, with the ten largest covering approximately 8%. Specimen: blood. All receptors come from a female donor with papillary thyroid cancer or a benign thyroid nodule (not recorded which). Some clones in this sample may be carry-over from other donors' samples. The CDR3 runs from the conserved cysteine through the conserved F or W. The D gene is left open where the match is weak. For some rows the clone size is stated as once, few or many, or as a class when expanded; others skip it.

.	15	TRBV5-1	TRBJ2-6	.	TGCGCCAGTAGTCTTCAGGACTCTGGGGCCAACGTCCTGACTTTC	CASSLQDSGANVLTF
.	14	TRBV6-5	TRBJ2-5	.	TGTGCCAGCAGTTACTTAGGCAGACAAGAGACCCAGTACTTC	CASSYLGRQETQYF
.	13	TRBV7-2	TRBJ2-7	.	TGTGCCAGCAGCTTAGAGAACGGGGACGAGCAGTACTTC	CASSLENGDEQYF
.	11	TRBV6-1	TRBJ2-5	.	TGTGCCAGCAGGCTATGGGAGACCCAGTACTTC	CASRLWETQYF
.	11	TRBV7-9	TRBJ2-1	.	TGTGCCAGCAGCTTCGAGAGGGAGCAGTTCTTC	CASSFEREQFF
.	16	TRBV6-1	TRBJ1-4	.	TGTGCCAGCAGTGTGTTGTCGGGCGCGAGCAGCGAAAAACTGTTTTTT	CASSVLSGASSEKLFF
.	17	TRBV9	TRBJ1-3	.	TGTGCCAGCAGCCCATTTGGCTGGAGCAGCTCTGGAAACACCATATATTTT	CASSPFGWSSSGNTIYF
.	14	TRBV30	TRBJ1-5	.	TGTGCCTGGAGTCCCTCAGGGTCCCCTCAGCCCCAGCATTTT	CAWSPSGSPQPQHF
TRBD1	15	TRBV7-2	TRBJ1-6	.	TGTGCCAGCAGAGGACAGGGTGGCTTGGATTCACCCCTCCACTTT	CASRGQGGLDSPLHF
.	15	TRBV11-2	TRBJ2-7	medium-sized	TGTGCCAGCAGCTTAGTCCGGGGAAGCTCCTACGAGCAGTACTTC	CASSLVRGSSYEQYF
TRBD2	17	TRBV5-1	TRBJ2-2	.	TGCGCCAGCAGCTTGGAACTGGCGCGGGAGGAGGCCGGGGAGCTGTTTTTT	CASSLELAREEAGELFF
TRBD1	16	TRBV6-1	TRBJ1-2	few	TGTGCCAGCAGCACCGGGACAGGGATGACTGGGGGCGGCTACACCTTC	CASSTGTGMTGGGYTF
.	16	TRBV5-1	TRBJ2-5	many	TGCGCCAGCAGCTTGGTCACGGGGGTCATAGGAGAGACCCAGTACTTC	CASSLVTGVIGETQYF
.	15	TRBV5-8	TRBJ1-1	once	TGTGCCATCAGCTTGGTGCAAGGGGTCGGCACTGACGCTTTCTTT	CAISLVQGVGTDAFF
TRBD1	13	TRBV7-9	TRBJ1-1	.	TGTGCCAGCAGCCCTCAGGGGGACACTGAAGCTTTCTTT	CASSPQGDTEAFF
TRBD2	15	TRBV9	TRBJ2-1	many	TGTGCCAGCAGCGTAGGGGTAGCGGGAGCAAATGAGCAGTTCTTC	CASSVGVAGANEQFF
TRBD2	13	TRBV12-3/TRBV12-4	TRBJ2-7	few	TGTGCCAGCAGTTTACGCGGGGGCTACGAGCAGTACTTC	CASSLRGGYEQYF
.	14	TRBV11-2	TRBJ2-7	many	TGTGCCAGCAGCTTGCTCCCAGGGCCCTACGAGCAGTACTTC	CASSLLPGPYEQYF
TRBD1	14	TRBV20-1	TRBJ1-5	.	TGCAGTGCACGGACAGGGGGTAGCAATCAGCCCCAGCATTTT	CSARTGGSNQPQHF
.	12	TRBV9	TRBJ2-3	many	TGTGCCAGCAGCGAGGGAGGAGATACGCAGTATTTT	CASSEGGDTQYF
TRBD2	14	TRBV20-1	TRBJ2-3	.	TGCAGTGCGTCAAGCGGGAGTGCCGCAGATACGCAGTATTTT	CSASSGSAADTQYF
.	15	TRBV28	TRBJ1-1	medium-sized	TGTGCCAGCAGGACCCGCCACAGCGGCAACACTGAAGCTTTCTTT	CASRTRHSGNTEAFF
.	13	TRBV6-1	TRBJ1-5	few	TGTGCCAGCAGTCGGCAGGGTAATCAGCCCCAGCATTTT	CASSRQGNQPQHF
.	13	TRBV11-2	TRBJ2-5	many	TGTGCCAGCAGCCGAGGGGGTCAAGAGACCCAGTACTTC	CASSRGGQETQYF
.	13	TRBV10-1	TRBJ2-5	.	TGCGCCAGCAGTGAGTGGTCGGGGGAGACCCAGTACTTC	CASSEWSGETQYF
TRBD2	11	TRBV20-1	TRBJ2-7	few	TGCAGTGCTGTGACTAGCCATGAGCAGTACTTC	CSAVTSHEQYF
TRBD1	16	TRBV28	TRBJ1-3	few	TGTGCCAGCCGGACGCCGGGACAGGGGGCTGGAAACACCATATATTTT	CASRTPGQGAGNTIYF
TRBD1	15	TRBV5-1	TRBJ1-2	many	TGCGCCAGCAGCTCGCAGGGGGGAGTTAACTATGGCTACACCTTC	CASSSQGGVNYGYTF
.	16	TRBV7-3	TRBJ1-2	.	TGTGCCAGCACCCTAATGGGTCCGGGGGTCGCTGAGGTCTACACCTTC	CASTLMGPGVAEVYTF
.	16	TRBV6-1	TRBJ2-2	few	TGTGCCAGCAGTGCTAGGGGGGTCGAAAGGAACGGGGAGCTGTTTTTT	CASSARGVERNGELFF
.	13	TRBV20-1	TRBJ2-7	.	TGCAGTGTCGAGATTAGGACCGACTCGGAGCAGTACTTC	CSVEIRTDSEQYF
TRBD2	14	TRBV15	TRBJ2-1	many	TGTGCCACCAGCAGGCAACTAGCGAACGATGAGCAGTTCTTC	CATSRQLANDEQFF
.	16	TRBV11-2	TRBJ1-2	many	TGTGCCAGCAGCCCACGGCCCGGGGGGGGGAAAAAAGGCTACACCTTC	CASSPRPGGGKKGYTF
.	18	TRBV10-1	TRBJ2-1	.	TGCGCCAGCAGTGAGGAGGGGAGTCTTACCCTCTCCTTCAATGAGCAGTTCTTC	CASSEEGSLTLSFNEQFF
TRBD1	14	TRBV6-8	TRBJ2-7	few	TGTGCCAGCGGCTCCCCACAGGGGATCTACGAGCAGTACTTC	CASGSPQGIYEQYF
TRBD1	15	TRBV7-9	TRBJ2-2	few	TGTGCCAGCAGCGACAGACAGGGAGTCACCGGGGAGCTGTTTTTT	CASSDRQGVTGELFF
TRBD1	13	TRBV28	TRBJ1-5	few	TGTGCCACCCGACAGGGCCAGAATCAGCCCCAGCATTTT	CATRQGQNQPQHF
.	15	TRBV6-1	TRBJ1-1	few	TGTGCCAGCAAGCGAGCGGGACCCACGAACACTGAAGCTTTCTTT	CASKRAGPTNTEAFF
TRBD1	17	TRBV6-5	TRBJ2-6	.	TGTGCCAGCAGTTACGCCCTGGCGGACAGGGGGGCCAACGTCCTGACTTTC	CASSYALADRGANVLTF
.	14	TRBV19	TRBJ2-3	many	TGTGCCAGTAGTATCGGCCTTTTCACAGATACGCAGTATTTT	CASSIGLFTDTQYF
TRBD2	17	TRBV11-2	TRBJ2-7	.	TGTGCCAGCAGTTATTCCGGGACTAGCGGGTCCACCTACGAGCAGTACTTC	CASSYSGTSGSTYEQYF
.	15	TRBV7-8	TRBJ1-5	many	TGTGCCAGCAGCTTATCCGGACAAGTTGGACAGCCCCAGCATTTT	CASSLSGQVGQPQHF
.	13	TRBV6-2/TRBV6-3	TRBJ1-2	few	TGTGCCAGCAGTTACAGGGTCAGTAGTGGCTACACCTTC	CASSYRVSSGYTF
TRBD2	18	TRBV20-1	TRBJ2-1	many	TGCAGTGCTAGAGCCAGGGGACTAGCGGGAGGTTCCTACAATGAGCAGTTCTTC	CSARARGLAGGSYNEQFF
.	15	TRBV9	TRBJ2-3	many	TGTGCCAGCAGCGCCGGGGGTGGGGGCACAGATACGCAGTATTTT	CASSAGGGGTDTQYF
TRBD1	16	TRBV7-2	TRBJ2-5	.	TGTGCCAGCAGCAACCGCGGACAGGGAAGGTCGGAGACCCAGTACTTC	CASSNRGQGRSETQYF
.	14	TRBV7-9	TRBJ1-1	many	TGTGCCAGCAGCCTACAGGCGTTGAACACTGAAGCTTTCTTT	CASSLQALNTEAFF
.	13	TRBV5-4	TRBJ2-2	many	TGCGCCAGCAGCGAATGGGGGCGCCGGGAGCTGTTTTTT	CASSEWGRRELFF
.	15	TRBV12-3/TRBV12-4	TRBJ2-5	.	TGTGCCAGCAGTCAAATAGCGGCCCTCCAAGAGACCGAGTACTTC	CASSQIAALQETEYF
.	12	TRBV6-1	TRBJ1-2	few	TGTGCCAGCAGAAAGTTCGGTTATGGCTACACCTTC	CASRKFGYGYTF
.	15	TRBV12-3/TRBV12-4	TRBJ2-7	few	TGTGCCAGCAGTCCGCGGGACAGCGATATCTACGAGCAGTACTTC	CASSPRDSDIYEQYF
TRBD1	19	TRBV6-6	TRBJ2-7	many	TGTGCCAGCAGTACTATCTATTACGGACAGGGGTCATCCTCCTACGAGCAGTACTTC	CASSTIYYGQGSSSYEQYF
.	14	TRBV28	TRBJ2-7	.	TGTGCCAGCAGTTTTTCCGGAAGCTCCTACGAGCAGTACTTC	CASSFSGSSYEQYF
.	12	TRBV5-8	TRBJ1-1	medium-sized	TGTGCCAGCAGCCCTAGTAGGTGGGTAACTTTCTTT	CASSPSRWVTFF
.	14	TRBV4-1	TRBJ2-7	few	TGCGCCAGCAGCCAAGACCTAGCCTACTACGAGCAGTACTTC	CASSQDLAYYEQYF
TRBD2	19	TRBV7-8	TRBJ2-7	medium-sized	TGTGCCAGCAGCTCACTCGGAGGGGGTAGCGGGGGGGCAGCCGGAGAGCAGTACTTC	CASSSLGGGSGGAAGEQYF
.	15	TRBV3-1	TRBJ2-7	.	TGTGCCAGCAGCCAAGTGGGACATAGCTTTCGGGAGCAGTACTTC	CASSQVGHSFREQYF
.	14	TRBV6-4	TRBJ2-1	.	TGTGCCAGCAGAACCGGGACCGAGTACAATGAGCAGTTCTTC	CASRTGTEYNEQFF
.	12	TRBV28	TRBJ1-5	few	TGTGCCAGCAGTTATAGGGGACAGCCCCAGCATTTT	CASSYRGQPQHF
.	14	TRBV6-1	TRBJ1-3	.	TGTGCCACCACTCCTGGTCGGGCTGGAAACACCATATATTTT	CATTPGRAGNTIYF